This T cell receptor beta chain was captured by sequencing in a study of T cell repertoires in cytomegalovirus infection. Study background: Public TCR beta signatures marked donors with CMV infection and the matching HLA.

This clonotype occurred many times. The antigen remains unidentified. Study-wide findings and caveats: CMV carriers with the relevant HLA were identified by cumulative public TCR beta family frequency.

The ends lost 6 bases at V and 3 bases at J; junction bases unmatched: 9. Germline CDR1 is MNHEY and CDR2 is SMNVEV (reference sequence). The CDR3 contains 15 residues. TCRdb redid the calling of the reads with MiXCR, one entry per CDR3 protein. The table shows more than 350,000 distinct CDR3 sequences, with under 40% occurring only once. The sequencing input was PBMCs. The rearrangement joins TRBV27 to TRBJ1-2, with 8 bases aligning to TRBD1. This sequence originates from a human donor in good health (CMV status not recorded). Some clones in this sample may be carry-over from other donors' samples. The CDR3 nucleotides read TGTGCCAGCAGCCTTCGAGAGACAGGGGACTATGGCTACACCTTC. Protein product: CASSLRETGDYGYTF.